This T cell receptor beta chain came from a study of chemoradiotherapy in HPV16-positive cancers. Generated by immunoSEQ multiplex PCR, the TCRdb table keeps only in-frame clones and is missing some. The repertoire includes 9,000 or so clones, about nine tenths of them detected once, and approximately 13% sits in the top ten. The study's findings and limits: Candidate HPV-specific clones and E7-related TCR motifs grew in tumor during treatment.

Comments on this clone: Its specificity is not known.

CDR1 is KGHSH and CDR2 is LQKENI in the germline V gene. The CDR3 runs to 18 residues. V was clipped by 4 bases and J by 1 base; unmatched bases: 15. This sequence was found in a human donor with HPV-associated anogenital cancer. The input for sequencing was blood, taken from a patient who underwent chemoradiotherapy. The chain recombines TRBV18 with TRBJ1-1; 7 nucleotides line up with TRBD1. CDR3 in DNA: TGTGCCAGCTCACGAGAGTTTCGGACAGGTTCGACGAACACTGAAGCTTTCTTT. Its translation: CASSREFRTGSTNTEAFF.